This T cell receptor (beta chain) originates from a study of early T cells in non-severe SARS-CoV-2 infection (dated by TCRdb to the early 2020s). Regarding the research as a whole: Bulk RNA from unsorted whole blood was used for TCR sequencing, so alpha and beta chains could not be paired. The full study reports these points: VDJdb matching was skewed toward anti-spike CD8 responses and likely underestimated virus-specific expansions, missing private and CD4 specificities.

The CDR3, from cysteine to phenylalanine, totals 19 residues. Here the CDR3 DNA is all that survives: 57 bases in frame from base 1. From V the trimming removes 2 bases and from J it removes 6 bases, while the gene matches leave 16 bases of the junction unaccounted for. Looking up the germline V gene yields CDR1 MGHRA and CDR2 YSYEKL. Set within a cohort of healthcare workers in London, UK, this nested case-control study involved weekly PCR testing of nasopharyngeal swabs along with blood sampling. Healthcare workers were enrolled in the week of the UK lockdown, from 23 to 31 March 2020, and were followed every week for up to 16 weeks. Library preparation was by 5' RACE. Sequencing took place on a NextSeq 500. The TCR library protocol attached unique molecular identifiers to individual cDNA molecules to correct for sequencing error and PCR bias. Both TCR alpha and beta chains were sequenced, and tight co-correlation was observed between alpha and beta sequence abundances in each sample. On the study's bioinformatics: V gene, J gene and CDR3 annotation of TCR sequences was performed with Decombinator V4. TCRs were defined as expanded if a significant change between any two time points was detected under a Poisson model with p below 0.0001. TCR abundances were normalised to the total number of TCRs sequenced in each sample and reported as counts per million. MAIT TCRs were defined by TRAV1-2 paired with TRAJ12, TRAJ20 or TRAJ33, and iNKT TCRs by TRAV10 paired with TRAJ18. A search of VDJdb, accessed on 1 November 2021, was run for TCRs annotated to CMV, EBV and SARS-CoV-2, with TCRs annotated for multiple antigens excluded. Using fastp at Q25 and MiXCR, TCRdb reprocessed the public reads and kept productive beta chains. Rows with a matching CDR3 protein are joined into one entry that keeps the most common DNA and genes. These V and J calls originate from TCRdb's pipeline instead of the authors' own analysis. Within this sample are some 88,000 distinct CDR3 sequences, with around a sixth of them counted one time only. 4.5% to 6.5% of the sample comes from the top ten.

Worth noting for this clonotype: The target of this receptor is not known. It has no much larger one-base neighbor in the sample; base qualities were not kept.

This receptor was identified in an adult who was a healthcare worker with PCR-confirmed SARS-CoV-2 infection or an uninfected control (not recorded which). The V and J genes are TRBV4-1 and TRBJ1-1, and 12 junction bases match TRBD1. Sequencing used whole blood, obtained at baseline. DNA sequence: TGCGCCAGCAGCCAAACCCCTCCAGGGACAGGGGGCCCCAATGCTGAAGCTTTCTTT. The translation is CASSQTPPGTGGPNAEAFF.